Given below is one TCR beta chain in context. V shed 0 bases and J 2 bases; nucleotides not matched to a gene: 12. CDR1 and CDR2 from the germline V gene are ENHRY and SYGVKD. The length of the CDR3 is 19 residues. The data are from a study of long-term antiretroviral therapy in people with HIV. The authors ran the immunoSEQ assay, v3.0, at survey level. Profiled with immunoSEQ multiplex PCR; TCRdb holds only in-frame clones, not every one. In the table there are tens of thousands of clones, 80% to 85% of which are singletons. The TCR originated in a man between 25 and 39 years old with HIV. The chain uses TRBV10-3 and TRBJ2-3; TRBD2 aligns across 9 bases. The sequencing used unsorted PBMCs, collected 4.1 to 4.5 years after starting antiretroviral therapy. In nucleotides, the CDR3 is TGTGCCATCAGTGAGTCCGCTGCGGGAGGGCCGGGGATCACAGATACGCAGTATTTT. It translates to CAISESAAGGPGITDTQYF.